These 5 T cell receptor beta chains originate from one sample sequenced in a study of cytomegalovirus exposure and HLA in healthy donors. Profiling relied on immunoSEQ multiplex PCR, and the TCRdb table lists in-frame clones only, not all of them. The sample includes tens of thousands of clones, more than 95% of them seen just once. Sequenced input: PBMCs. These receptor sequences come from a man younger than 30 in good health and CMV-seronegative.

The rearrangement links TRBV30 to TRBJ2-1; 9 nucleotides align to TRBD2. CDR3 length: 14 amino acids. Germline V gene sequence: CDR1 GTSNPN, CDR2 SVGIG (reference sequence). Unmatched junction bases numbered 12, after V lost 7 bases and J lost 8 bases. CDR3 region: CASSLAGVGDEQFF. CDR3 in DNA: TGTGCCTCTTCCTTAGCGGGAGTAGGTGATGAGCAGTTCTTC.

This clone was counted a single time. The chain uses TRBV5-4 and TRBJ1-6; D gene unclear. Germline V gives CDR1 SGHNT, CDR2 YYREEE (reference sequence). CDR3 length equals 16 residues. V dropped 0 bases and J dropped 0 bases, with 7 bases sitting between them. The CDR3 protein is CASSLVTISYNSPLHF. CDR3 coding DNA: TGTGCCAGCAGCTTGGTCACTATCTCCTATAATTCACCCCTCCACTTT.

This chain connects TRBV5-6 to TRBJ1-4, with TRBD1 as a possible D gene (6 bases). Germline V lookup: CDR1 SGHDT, CDR2 YYEEEE. V was clipped by 2 bases and J by 4 bases, with 18 bases between them. The CDR3 has 17 residues. The CDR3 coding sequence is TGTGCCAGCAGCTTCGGGGAGCTACAGGGTCGTAATGAAAAACTGTTTTTT. Its protein is CASSFGELQGRNEKLFF.

The chain couples TRBV13 to TRBJ1-4; 9 bases match TRBD1. The CDR3 consists of 14 residues. Looked up from germline, CDR1 is PRHDT and CDR2 is FYEKMQ (reference sequence). V was pared by 6 bases and J by 6 bases, with 5 bases of the junction left unmatched. The CDR3: CASRRTGADEKLFF. The DNA of the CDR3 is TGTGCCAGCAGAAGGACAGGGGCGGATGAAAAACTGTTTTTT.

The chain's CDR3 is CASTDPAEATYEQYF. As DNA, the CDR3 is TGTGCCAGCACTGACCCGGCGGAAGCGACCTACGAGCAGTACTTC. The chain carries TRBV6-1 and TRBJ2-7; D not certain. V was shortened by 7 bases and J by 2 bases, with 18 bases between the two germline ends. The CDR3 has 15 residues. CDR1 MNHNS and CDR2 SASEGT come from the germline V gene.